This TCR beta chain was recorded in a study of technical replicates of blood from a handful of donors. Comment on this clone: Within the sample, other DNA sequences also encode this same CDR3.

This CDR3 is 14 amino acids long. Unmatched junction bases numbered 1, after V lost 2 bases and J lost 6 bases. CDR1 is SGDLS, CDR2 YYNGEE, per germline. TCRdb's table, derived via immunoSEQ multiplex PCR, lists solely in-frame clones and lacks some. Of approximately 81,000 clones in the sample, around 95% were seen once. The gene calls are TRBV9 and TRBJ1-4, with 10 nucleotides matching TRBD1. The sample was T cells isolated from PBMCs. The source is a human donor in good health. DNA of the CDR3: TGTGCCAGCAGCGTCGGGACAGGGGATGAAAAACTGTTTTTT. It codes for CASSVGTGDEKLFF.